Given below is one T cell receptor beta chain in context. V shed 5 bases and J 4 bases; nucleotides not matched to a gene: 8. Germline assignment: CDR1 SGHTA and CDR2 FQGNSA. This CDR3 spans 15 amino acids. As processed by the authors: Amplification from reference gene primers served as the basis for estimated nucleated cell counts. The table came from immunoSEQ multiplex PCR; TCRdb's copy has only in-frame clones and leaves some out. V, J and clone size were drawn from that table, and D and trimming were deduced from the DNA. In the table there are under 20,000 clones, approximately 80% of which are singletons. The data derive from a study of blood T cell repertoires in COVID-19. Background on the study: Acute and convalescent COVID-19 specimens originated in the United States, Italy and Spain. PBMCs, B-cell-depleted T cells, or T cells were the source of the cDNA or gDNA that made up the material.

Seattle enrolled patients during active infection and tracked them longitudinally. The rearrangement uses TRBV7-2 and TRBJ1-3; TRBD1 matches 7 bases. Sequenced sample: peripheral blood. The sequence came from a man in his 70s with COVID-19, enrolled during active disease. The CDR3 bases are TGTGCCAGCAGCCCGGTGGGACAGATGGGAAACACCATATATTTT. Its translation is CASSPVGQMGNTIYF.